This T cell receptor (beta chain) was sequenced in a study of beta chain features in type 1 diabetes. The study's findings and limits: Patients with Type 1 diabetes showed moderately but significantly shorter TCRB CDR3s in all four CD4+ subsets.

V lost 6 bases to trimming and J lost 0 bases, with 15 bases between them. The CDR3 covers 15 residues. Germline loops: CDR1 SQVTM, CDR2 ANQGSEA. The entirety of the isolated RNA underwent reverse transcription, so expressed TCRB transcripts were sequenced. TCRdb's table, derived via immunoSEQ multiplex PCR, lists solely in-frame clones and lacks some. The table has hundreds of thousands of clones, over 7% seen once; the top ten hold about 1%. In its sample, this clone was seen a few times. Its antigen is unknown. The sequencing input was central memory CD4+ T cells from blood. This sequence joins TRBV29-1 and TRBJ2-1; D could derive from TRBD1 or TRBD2 (5 bases each). The sequence derives from a man aged 25 to 40 with type 1 diabetes. In DNA, the CDR3 is TGCAGCGTCAGGGACGGCCTAAGCTCCTACAATGAGCAGTTCTTC. It is translated as CSVRDGLSSYNEQFF.